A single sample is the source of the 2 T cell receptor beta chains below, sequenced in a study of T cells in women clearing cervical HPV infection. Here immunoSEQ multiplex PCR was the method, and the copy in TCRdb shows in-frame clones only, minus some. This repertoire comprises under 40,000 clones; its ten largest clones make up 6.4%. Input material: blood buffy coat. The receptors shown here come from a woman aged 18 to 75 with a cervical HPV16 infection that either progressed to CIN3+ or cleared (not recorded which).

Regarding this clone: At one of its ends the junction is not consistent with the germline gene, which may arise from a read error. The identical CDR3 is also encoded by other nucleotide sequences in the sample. The CDR3 loop reads CAWSRGSSGNTIYF. CDR3 DNA (partial): TGTGCCTGGAGTCGGGGGAGCTCTGGAAACACG. The rearrangement joins TRBV30 to TRBJ1-3; maybe TRBD1 (5 bases). The read terminates 3 residues before the CDR3 end, so the remaining end is supplied by the germline J gene. CDR1 and CDR2 (germline): GTSNPN, SVGIG (reference sequence). The length of the CDR3 is 14 residues.

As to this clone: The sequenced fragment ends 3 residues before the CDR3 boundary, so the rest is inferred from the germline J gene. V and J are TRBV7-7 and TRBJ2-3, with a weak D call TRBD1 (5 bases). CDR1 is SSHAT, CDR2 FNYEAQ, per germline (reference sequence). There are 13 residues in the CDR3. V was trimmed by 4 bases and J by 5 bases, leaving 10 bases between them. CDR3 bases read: TGTGCCAGCAGCTCCTCAGGGATAGATACG. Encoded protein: CASSSSGIDT. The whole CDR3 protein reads CASSSSGIDTQYF.